One and the same sample provided the 8 T cell receptor beta chains below, sequenced in a study of shared clonotypes between healthy human individuals. Profiling relied on immunoSEQ multiplex PCR, and the TCRdb table lists in-frame clones only, not all of them. The sample lists some 2,000,000 clones, approximately 95% occurring once. The sequenced sample consisted of naive CD4+ T cells sorted from blood. Subset defined: CD45RA+ positively selected. Every receptor here comes from a man aged 18 to 30 in good health.

This sequence joins TRBV10-1 and TRBJ2-7; D is perhaps TRBD1 (5 bases). There are 15 residues in the CDR3. V lost 10 bases and J lost 2, with 21 bases in between. Germline lookup yields CDR1 WNHNN and CDR2 SYGVQD (reference sequence). CDR3 coding DNA: TGCGCCATCCCGAAAATCGTCAGGGCAACCTACGAGCAGTACTTC. Translation gives CAIPKIVRATYEQYF.

J is TRBJ1-3 and V is TRBV5-6, with D unclear. V lost 4 bases to trimming and J lost 7 bases, with 12 bases between them. Per the germline V gene, CDR1 is SGHDT and CDR2 is YYEEEE. The CDR3 has 13 residues. The CDR3: CASSSPKWNTIYF. The CDR3 bases are TGTGCCAGCAGCAGCCCGAAGTGGAACACCATATATTTT.

The rearrangement links TRBV6-5 to TRBJ1-1; D unclear. The ends were cut back, 5 bases at V and 5 bases at J, with 9 bases in the middle. Germline V lookup: CDR1 MNHEY, CDR2 SVGAGI. This CDR3 is built from 12 residues. CDR3 loop: CASSGRRTEAFF. CDR3 nucleotide sequence: TGTGCCAGCAGTGGACGACGAACTGAAGCTTTCTTT.

The V and J genes are TRBV10-3 and TRBJ2-2; TRBD2 matches 7 bases. The CDR3 is 18 amino acids. V gave up 0 bases and J gave up 4 bases; unmatched junction bases: 11. CDR1 and CDR2 (germline): ENHRY, SYGVKD. DNA for the CDR3: TGTGCCATCAGTGAGTCGATCGTTGCGGGAGCTAGCACCGGGGAGCTGTTTTTT. Amino acid sequence: CAISESIVAGASTGELFF.

This clone appeared once. This chain joins TRBV4-2 and TRBJ2-7, with D perhaps given as TRBD1 or TRBD2 (6 bases each). Germline lookup yields CDR1 LGHNA and CDR2 YNFKEQ. CDR3 length: 15 amino acids. Trimming removed 1 base at V and 1 base at J, with 11 bases between. DNA of the CDR3: TGTGCCAGCAGCCAAGGAGGGGGGAAATCCTACGAGCAGTACTTC. Its protein is CASSQGGGKSYEQYF.

A few counts support this clone. The junction and the germline gene differ at one end; a read error may be behind it. DNA of the CDR3: TGTGCCAGCAGCACACAGGGAGGGGGTTTT. It codes for CASSTQGGGF. J is TRBJ1-5 and V is TRBV9, with a weak D call TRBD1 (6 bases). In germline, CDR1 is SGDLS, CDR2 YYNGEE. The CDR3 runs to 10 residues.

The chain recombines TRBV9 with TRBJ1-1, with 7 bases matching TRBD1. V gave up 4 bases and J gave up 2 bases; unmatched junction bases: 8. The CDR3 loop spans 15 amino acids. CDR1 SGDLS and CDR2 YYNGEE come from the germline V gene. This CDR3 is CASSKDRDSNTEAFF. CDR3 coding DNA: TGTGCCAGCAGCAAAGACCGGGACAGTAACACTGAAGCTTTCTTT.

This chain connects TRBV6-1 to TRBJ2-7; D gene unclear. This CDR3 is 11 amino acids long. With 5 bases removed from V and 7 bases from J, the gap between germline ends came to 9 bases. Germline V gives CDR1 MNHNS, CDR2 SASEGT. This CDR3 reads CASSQIGEQYF. The CDR3 bases are TGTGCCAGCAGTCAAATAGGAGAGCAGTACTTC.